This TCR beta chain was captured in a study of cytomegalovirus exposure and HLA in healthy donors. The sample holds one count of this clone. Its target is unknown. With 2 bases clipped from V and 4 bases from J, the junction kept 7 bases outside the gene matches. The CDR3 is 16 amino acids. CDR1 and CDR2 from the germline V gene are SGHRS and YFSETQ. PCR employed 60 Vbeta and 13 Jbeta primers. Only in-frame clones appear in the TCRdb table, and some are missing; sequencing was by immunoSEQ multiplex PCR. The sample lists under 200,000 clones, approximately 83% occurring once. Points from the study as a whole: Sequence variants that were highly shared formed a cluster that was likely a sequencing artifact. Presence/absence analyses rested on an assumption that sequencing depth was roughly uniform across donors. An analysis that was carried out later associated 15,000 to 20,000 TCR beta sequences with HLA alleles at 0.05 false discovery rate.

The sequenced material came from PBMCs. The gene calls are TRBV5-1 and TRBJ2-1, with 9 bases that match TRBD1. The clonotype was recovered from a man between 18 and 29 years old in good health and CMV-seropositive. This CDR3 reads CASSLKPGQGYNEQFF. CDR3 in DNA: TGCGCCAGCAGCTTAAAACCGGGACAGGGATACAATGAGCAGTTCTTC.